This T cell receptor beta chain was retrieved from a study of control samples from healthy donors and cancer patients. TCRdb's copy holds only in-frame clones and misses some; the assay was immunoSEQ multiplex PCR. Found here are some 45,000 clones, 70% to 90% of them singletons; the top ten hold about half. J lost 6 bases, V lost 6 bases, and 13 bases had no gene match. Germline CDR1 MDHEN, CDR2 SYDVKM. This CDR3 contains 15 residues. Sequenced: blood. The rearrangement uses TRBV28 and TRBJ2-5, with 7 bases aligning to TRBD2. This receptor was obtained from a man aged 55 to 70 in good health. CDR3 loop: CASRLAGGGRKTQYF. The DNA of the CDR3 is TGTGCCAGCAGACTCGCTGGGGGGGGTCGTAAGACCCAGTACTTC.